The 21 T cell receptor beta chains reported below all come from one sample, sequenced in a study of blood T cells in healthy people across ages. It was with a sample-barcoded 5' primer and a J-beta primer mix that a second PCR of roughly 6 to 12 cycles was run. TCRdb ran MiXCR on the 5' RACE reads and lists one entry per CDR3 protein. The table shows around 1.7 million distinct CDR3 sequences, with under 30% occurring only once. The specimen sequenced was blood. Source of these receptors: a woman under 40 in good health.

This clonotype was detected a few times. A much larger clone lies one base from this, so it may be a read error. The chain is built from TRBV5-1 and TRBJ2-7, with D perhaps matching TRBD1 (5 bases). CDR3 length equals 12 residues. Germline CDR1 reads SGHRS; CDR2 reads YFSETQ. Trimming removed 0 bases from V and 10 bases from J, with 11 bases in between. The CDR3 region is CASSLVRGDQYF. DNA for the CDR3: TGCGCCAGCAGCTTGGTTAGGGGCGATCAGTACTTC.

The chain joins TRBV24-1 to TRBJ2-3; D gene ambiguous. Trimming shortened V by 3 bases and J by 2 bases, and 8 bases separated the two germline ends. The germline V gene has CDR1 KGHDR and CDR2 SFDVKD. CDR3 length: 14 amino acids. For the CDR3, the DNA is TGTGCCACCAGTGATCCACCACCCACAGATACGCAGTATTTT. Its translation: CATSDPPPTDTQYF.

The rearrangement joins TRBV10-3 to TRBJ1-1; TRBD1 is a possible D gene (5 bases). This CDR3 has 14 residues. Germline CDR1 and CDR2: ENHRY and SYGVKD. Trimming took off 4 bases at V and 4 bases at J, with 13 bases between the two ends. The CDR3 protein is CAISAGRDITEAFF. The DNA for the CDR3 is TGTGCCATCAGTGCGGGCAGGGATATCACTGAAGCTTTCTTT.

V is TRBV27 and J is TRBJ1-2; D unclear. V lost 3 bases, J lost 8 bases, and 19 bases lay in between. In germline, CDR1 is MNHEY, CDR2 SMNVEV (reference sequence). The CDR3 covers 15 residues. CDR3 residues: CASSLHAPNDMGYTF. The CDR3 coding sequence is TGTGCCAGCAGTTTGCACGCACCCAACGACATGGGCTACACCTTC.

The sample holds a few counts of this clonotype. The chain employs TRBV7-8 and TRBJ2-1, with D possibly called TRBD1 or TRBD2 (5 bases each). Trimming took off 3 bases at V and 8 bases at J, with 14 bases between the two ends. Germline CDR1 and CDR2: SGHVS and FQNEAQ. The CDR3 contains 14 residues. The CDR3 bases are TGTGCCAGCAGCTTCCCGGGACCCACCGATGAGCAGTTCTTC. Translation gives CASSFPGPTDEQFF.

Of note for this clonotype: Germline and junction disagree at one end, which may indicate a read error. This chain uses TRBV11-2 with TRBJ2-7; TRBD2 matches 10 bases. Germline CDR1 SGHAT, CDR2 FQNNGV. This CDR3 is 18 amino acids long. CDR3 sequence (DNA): TGTGCCAGCAGCTTCACTTTGACTAGCGGGTCCTCATCCTTCGAGCAGTACTTC. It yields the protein CASSFTLTSGSSSFEQYF.

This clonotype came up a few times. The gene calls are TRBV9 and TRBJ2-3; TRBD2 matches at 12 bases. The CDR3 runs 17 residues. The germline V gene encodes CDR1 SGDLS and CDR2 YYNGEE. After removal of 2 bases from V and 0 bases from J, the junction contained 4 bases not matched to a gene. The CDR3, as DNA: TGTGCCAGCAGCGTTGCTAGCGGGAGGGCAAGCACAGATACGCAGTATTTT. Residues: CASSVASGRASTDTQYF.

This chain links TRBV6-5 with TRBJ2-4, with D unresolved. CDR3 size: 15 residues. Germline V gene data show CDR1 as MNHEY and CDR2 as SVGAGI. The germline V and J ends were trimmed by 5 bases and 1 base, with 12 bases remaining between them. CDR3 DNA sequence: TGTGCCAGCAGTCAAGGGTACTGGGCCAAAAACATTCAGTACTTC. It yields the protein CASSQGYWAKNIQYF.

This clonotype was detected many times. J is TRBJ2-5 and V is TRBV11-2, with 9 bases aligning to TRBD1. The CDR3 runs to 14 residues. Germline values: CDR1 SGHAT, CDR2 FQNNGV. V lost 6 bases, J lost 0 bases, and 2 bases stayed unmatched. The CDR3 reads CASSRDRDQETQYF. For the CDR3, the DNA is TGTGCCAGCAGTCGGGACAGGGACCAAGAGACCCAGTACTTC.

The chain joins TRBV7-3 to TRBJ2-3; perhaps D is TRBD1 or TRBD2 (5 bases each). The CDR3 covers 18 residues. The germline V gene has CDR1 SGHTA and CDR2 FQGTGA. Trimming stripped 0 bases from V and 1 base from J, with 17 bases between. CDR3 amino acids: CASSLTPMTGTGTDTQYF. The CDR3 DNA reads TGTGCCAGCAGCTTAACGCCTATGACCGGGACGGGCACAGATACGCAGTATTTT.

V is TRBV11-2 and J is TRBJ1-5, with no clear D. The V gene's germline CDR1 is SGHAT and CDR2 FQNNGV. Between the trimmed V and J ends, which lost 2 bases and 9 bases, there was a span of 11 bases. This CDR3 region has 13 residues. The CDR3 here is CASSLFLGWPQHF. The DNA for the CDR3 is TGTGCCAGCAGCTTATTTCTAGGGTGGCCCCAGCATTTT.

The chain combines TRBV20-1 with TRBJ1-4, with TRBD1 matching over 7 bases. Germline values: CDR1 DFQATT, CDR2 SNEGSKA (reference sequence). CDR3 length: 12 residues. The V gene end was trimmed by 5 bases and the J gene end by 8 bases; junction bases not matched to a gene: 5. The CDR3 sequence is CSAGAGGEKLFF. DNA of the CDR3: TGCAGTGCTGGGGCAGGGGGAGAAAAACTGTTTTTT.

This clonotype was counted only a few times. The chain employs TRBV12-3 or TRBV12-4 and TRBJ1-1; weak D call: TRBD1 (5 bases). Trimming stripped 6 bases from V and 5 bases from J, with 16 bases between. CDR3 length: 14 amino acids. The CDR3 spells CASRPPGRGTEAFF. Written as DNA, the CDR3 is TGTGCCAGCAGACCCCCGGGGAGGGGAACTGAAGCTTTCTTT.

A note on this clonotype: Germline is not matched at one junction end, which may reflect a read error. As DNA, the CDR3 is TGTGCCAGCAGTTCTCAGGGTTCTGGGGCCAACGTCCCGACTTTC. It codes for CASSSQGSGANVPTF. The chain recombines TRBV12-3 or TRBV12-4 with TRBJ2-6, with D possibly TRBD1 on 5 matching bases. This CDR3 contains 15 residues.

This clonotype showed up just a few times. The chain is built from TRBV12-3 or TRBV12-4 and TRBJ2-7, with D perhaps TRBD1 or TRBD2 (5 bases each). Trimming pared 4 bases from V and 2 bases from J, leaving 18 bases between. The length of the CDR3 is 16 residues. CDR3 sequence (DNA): TGTGCCAGCAGTTCTCCCGGGACCTCGGAGGCCTACGAGCAGTACTTC. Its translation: CASSSPGTSEAYEQYF.

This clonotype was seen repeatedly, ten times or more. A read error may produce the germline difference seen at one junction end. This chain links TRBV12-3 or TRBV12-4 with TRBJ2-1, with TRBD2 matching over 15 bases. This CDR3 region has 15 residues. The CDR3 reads CASSSGTSGGNEQFF. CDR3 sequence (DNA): TGCGCCAGCAGCTCCGGGACTAGCGGGGGGAATGAGCAGTTCTTC.

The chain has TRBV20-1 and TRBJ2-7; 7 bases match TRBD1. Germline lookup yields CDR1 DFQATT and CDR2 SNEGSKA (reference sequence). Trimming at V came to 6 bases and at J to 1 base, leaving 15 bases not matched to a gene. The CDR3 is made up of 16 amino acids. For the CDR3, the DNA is TGCAGTGCAGAGATACCGGGACAGAGACTTTCCTACGAGCAGTACTTC. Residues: CSAEIPGQRLSYEQYF.

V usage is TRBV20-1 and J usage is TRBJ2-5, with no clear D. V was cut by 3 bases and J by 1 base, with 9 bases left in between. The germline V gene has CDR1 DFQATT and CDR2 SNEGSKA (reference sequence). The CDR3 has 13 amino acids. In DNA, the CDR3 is TGCAGTGCTAGTAGGGCAGTCCAAGAGACCCAGTACTTC. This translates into CSASRAVQETQYF.

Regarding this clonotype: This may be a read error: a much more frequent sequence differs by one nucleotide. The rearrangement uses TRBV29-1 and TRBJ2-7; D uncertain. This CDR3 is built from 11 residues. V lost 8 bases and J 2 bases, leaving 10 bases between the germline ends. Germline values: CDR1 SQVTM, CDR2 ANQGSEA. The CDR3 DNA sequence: TGCAGCATTTTGGCAGCCTACGAGCAGTACTTC. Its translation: CSILAAYEQYF.

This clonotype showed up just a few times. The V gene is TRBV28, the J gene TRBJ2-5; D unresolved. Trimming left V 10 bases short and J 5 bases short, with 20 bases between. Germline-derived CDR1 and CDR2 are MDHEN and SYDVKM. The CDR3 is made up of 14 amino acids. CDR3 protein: CATLGQTVKETQYF. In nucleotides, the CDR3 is TGTGCCACCCTAGGGCAGACTGTAAAGGAGACCCAGTACTTC.

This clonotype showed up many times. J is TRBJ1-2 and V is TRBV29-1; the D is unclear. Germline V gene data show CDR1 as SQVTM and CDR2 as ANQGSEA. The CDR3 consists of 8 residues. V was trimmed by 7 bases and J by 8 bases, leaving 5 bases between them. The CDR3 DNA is TGCAGCGATTCGGGCTACACCTTC. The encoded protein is CSDSGYTF.